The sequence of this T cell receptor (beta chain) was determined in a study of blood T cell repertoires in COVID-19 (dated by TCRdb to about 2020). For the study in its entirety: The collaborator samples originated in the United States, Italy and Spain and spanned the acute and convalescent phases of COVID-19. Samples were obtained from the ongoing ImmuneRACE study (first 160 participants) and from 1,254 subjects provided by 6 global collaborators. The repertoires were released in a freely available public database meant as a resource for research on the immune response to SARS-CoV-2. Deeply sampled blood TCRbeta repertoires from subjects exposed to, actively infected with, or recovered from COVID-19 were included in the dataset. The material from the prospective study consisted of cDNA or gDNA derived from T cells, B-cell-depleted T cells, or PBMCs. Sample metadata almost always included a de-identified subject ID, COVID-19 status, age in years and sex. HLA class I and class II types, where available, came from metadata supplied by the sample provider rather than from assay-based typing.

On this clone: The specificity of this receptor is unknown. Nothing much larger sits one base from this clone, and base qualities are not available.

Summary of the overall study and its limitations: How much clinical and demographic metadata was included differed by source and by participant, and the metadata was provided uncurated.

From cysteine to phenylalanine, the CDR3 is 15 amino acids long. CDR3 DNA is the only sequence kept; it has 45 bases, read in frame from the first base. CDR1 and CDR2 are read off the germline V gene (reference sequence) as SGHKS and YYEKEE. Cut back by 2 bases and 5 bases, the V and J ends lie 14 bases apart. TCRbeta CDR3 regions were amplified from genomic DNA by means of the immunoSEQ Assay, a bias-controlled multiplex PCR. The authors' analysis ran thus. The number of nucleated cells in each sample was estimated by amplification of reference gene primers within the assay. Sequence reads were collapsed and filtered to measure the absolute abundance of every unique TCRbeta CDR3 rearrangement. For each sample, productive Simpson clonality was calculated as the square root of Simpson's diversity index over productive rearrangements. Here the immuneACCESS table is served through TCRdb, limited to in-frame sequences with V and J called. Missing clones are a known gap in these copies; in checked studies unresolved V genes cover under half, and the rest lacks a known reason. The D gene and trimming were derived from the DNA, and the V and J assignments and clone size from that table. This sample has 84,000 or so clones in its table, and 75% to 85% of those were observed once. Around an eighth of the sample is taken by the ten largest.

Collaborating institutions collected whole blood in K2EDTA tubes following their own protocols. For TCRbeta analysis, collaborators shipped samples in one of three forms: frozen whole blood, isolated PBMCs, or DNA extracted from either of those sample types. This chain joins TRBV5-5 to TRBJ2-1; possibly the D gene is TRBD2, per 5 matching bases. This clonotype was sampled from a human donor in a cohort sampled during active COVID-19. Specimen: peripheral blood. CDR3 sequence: CASSFGGSAHNEQFF. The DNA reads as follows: TGTGCCAGCAGCTTCGGAGGCAGCGCCCACAATGAGCAGTTCTTC.